The T cell receptor beta chain under discussion was sequenced for a study of beta chain features in type 1 diabetes. Study-wide context: All samples yielded about 100 million examined sorted cells.

This clone has just a few counts. Since all of the isolated RNA was reverse transcribed, expressed TCRB transcripts were what got sequenced. Clones were read by immunoSEQ multiplex PCR, and TCRdb kept only the in-frame ones, dropping some. The data hold about 410,000 clones, with approximately 15% observed a single time. The sequenced material came from naive CD4+ T cells from blood. The TCR was taken from a man aged 25-45 years in good health.

The CDR3 here is CASSRTSGSSDTQYF. The CDR3 DNA sequence: TGCGCCAGCAGCCGGACTAGCGGGAGTTCGGATACGCAGTATTTT. The chain employs TRBV4-3 and TRBJ2-3, with 13 positions matching TRBD2. The CDR3 runs 15 residues. Germline trimming cut 4 bases from V and 6 bases from J; bases unmatched to any gene: 4. Per germline, CDR1 LGHNA and CDR2 YSLEER.